This T cell receptor (beta chain) was captured by sequencing in a study of patients and donors after allogeneic stem cell transplantation. Germline loops: CDR1 SGHRS, CDR2 YFSETQ. Trimming pared 0 bases from V and 8 bases from J, leaving 3 bases between. The CDR3 runs 11 residues. TCRdb re-derived calls from the RT-PCR reads in MiXCR, one entry per CDR3 protein. The repertoire holds 110,000 or so distinct CDR3 sequences, with approximately 40% as singletons. Sample: blood, either unsorted or a sorted T cell fraction (not recorded which). This clonotype was obtained from a human donor who was either an allogeneic HSCT recipient or a stem cell or donor lymphocyte infusion donor (not recorded which). It is not recorded whose cells these are; they may come from a transplant donor. The chain is built from TRBV5-1 and TRBJ2-1; D is uncertain. The CDR3 sequence is CASSLAYEQFF. The CDR3 DNA reads TGCGCCAGCAGCTTGGCGTATGAGCAGTTCTTC.